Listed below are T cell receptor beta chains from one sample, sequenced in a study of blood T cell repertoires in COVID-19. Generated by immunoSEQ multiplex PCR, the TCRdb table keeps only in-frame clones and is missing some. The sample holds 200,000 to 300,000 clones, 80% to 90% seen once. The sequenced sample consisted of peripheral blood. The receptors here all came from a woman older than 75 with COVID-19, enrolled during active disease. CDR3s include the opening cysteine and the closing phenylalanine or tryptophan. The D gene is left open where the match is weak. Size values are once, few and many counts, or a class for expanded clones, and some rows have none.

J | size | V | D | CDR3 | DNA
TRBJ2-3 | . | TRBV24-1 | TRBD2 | CATSDSLGAGEDTQYF | TGTGCCACCAGTGACTCCCTGGGAGCGGGAGAGGATACGCAGTATTTT
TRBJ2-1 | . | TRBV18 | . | CASSPRGGPDEQFF | TGTGCCAGCTCACCACGGGGAGGCCCTGATGAGCAGTTCTTC
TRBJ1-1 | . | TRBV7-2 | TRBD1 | CASSLRQGLPEAFF | TGTGCCAGCAGCCTTCGACAGGGGCTTCCTGAAGCTTTCTTT
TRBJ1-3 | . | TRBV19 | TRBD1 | CASTDRAGSTSGNTIYF | TGTGCCAGTACCGACAGGGCAGGGTCCACCTCTGGAAACACCATATATTTT
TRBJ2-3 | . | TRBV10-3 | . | CAIRSGVSTDTQYF | TGTGCCATCAGGTCAGGGGTTAGCACAGATACGCAGTATTTT
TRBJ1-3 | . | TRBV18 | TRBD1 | CASSYETGVSGNTIYF | TGTGCCAGCTCATACGAGACAGGGGTATCAGGAAACACCATATATTTT
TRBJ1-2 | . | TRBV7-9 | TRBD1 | CASSSMDRGNGYTF | TGTGCCAGCAGCTCAATGGACAGGGGTAACGGCTACACCTTC
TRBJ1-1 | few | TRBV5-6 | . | CASSLWRAEAFF | TGTGCCAGCAGCTTGTGGCGGGCTGAAGCTTTCTTT
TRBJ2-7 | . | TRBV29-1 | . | CSVEERGRYEQYF | TGCAGCGTTGAAGAGCGGGGACGCTACGAGCAGTACTTC
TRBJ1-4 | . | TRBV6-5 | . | CASSPSTTNEKLFF | TGTGCCAGCAGCCCGAGTACAACTAATGAAAAACTGTTTTTT
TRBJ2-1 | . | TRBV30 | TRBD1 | CAWSTQGASEQFF | TGTGCCTGGAGTACCCAGGGGGCGAGTGAGCAGTTCTTC
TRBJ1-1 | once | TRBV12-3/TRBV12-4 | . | CASSFGRTEAFF | TGTGCCAGCAGTTTCGGTCGGACAGAGGCTTTCTTT
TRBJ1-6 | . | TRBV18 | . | CASSPRVGNSPLHF | TGTGCCAGCTCACCGAGGGTCGGGAATTCACCCCTCCACTTT
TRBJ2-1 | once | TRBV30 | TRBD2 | CAWSGGALAGGYNEQFF | TGTGCCTGGAGTGGTGGCGCACTAGCGGGGGGCTACAATGAGCAGTTCTTC
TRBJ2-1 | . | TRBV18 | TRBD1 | CASSGPGTGIYNEQFF | TGTGCCAGCTCAGGACCCGGGACAGGGATCTACAATGAGCAGTTCTTC
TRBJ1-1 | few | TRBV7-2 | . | CASRATGNTEAFF | TGTGCCAGCAGGGCCACAGGGAACACTGAAGCTTTCTTT
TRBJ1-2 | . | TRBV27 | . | CASSRRADGGAGYTF | TGTGCCAGCAGTCGACGGGCCGACGGAGGGGCTGGCTACACCTTC
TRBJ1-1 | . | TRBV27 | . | CASSLRRGSEAFF | TGTGCCAGCAGTTTGAGGCGAGGGAGTGAAGCTTTCTTT
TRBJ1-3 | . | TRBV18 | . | CASSPPAGATIYF | TGTGCCAGCTCACCACCGGCGGGGGCAACCATATATTTT
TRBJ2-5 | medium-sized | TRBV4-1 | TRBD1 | CASSLETGLKGTQYF | TGCGCCAGCAGCCTAGAGACAGGGTTAAAAGGGACCCAGTACTTC
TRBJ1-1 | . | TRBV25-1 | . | CASSEAWNTEAFF | TGTGCCAGCAGTGAGGCATGGAACACTGAAGCTTTCTTT
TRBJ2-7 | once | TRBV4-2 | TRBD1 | CASRQGQGTYEQYF | TGTGCCAGCAGACAGGGACAGGGTACCTACGAGCAGTACTTC
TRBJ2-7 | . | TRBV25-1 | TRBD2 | CASSRLAGAFGYEQYF | TGTGCCAGCAGCCGACTAGCGGGAGCGTTTGGCTACGAGCAGTACTTC
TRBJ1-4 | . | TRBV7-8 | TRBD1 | CASSHPGTGGEKLFF | TGTGCCAGCAGCCATCCCGGGACAGGGGGAGAAAAACTGTTTTTT
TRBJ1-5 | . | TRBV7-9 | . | CASDRKDSQKPNQPQHF | TGTGCCAGCGATAGAAAGGACAGCCAGAAACCCAATCAGCCCCAGCATTTT
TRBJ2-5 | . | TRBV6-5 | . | CASSYWGPGLETQYF | TGTGCCAGCAGTTACTGGGGGCCGGGGTTAGAGACCCAGTACTTC
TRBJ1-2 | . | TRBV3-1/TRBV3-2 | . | CASSRQTVDYGYTF | TGTGCCAGCAGCCGACAGACAGTGGACTATGGCTACACCTTC
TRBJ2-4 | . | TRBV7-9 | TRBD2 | CASSLGSAGVVPQTDIQYF | TGTGCCAGCAGCTTAGGGTCGGCGGGAGTGGTCCCGCAAACTGACATTCAGTACTTC
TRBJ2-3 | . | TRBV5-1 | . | CASSTVQGSGTDTQYF | TGCGCCAGCAGCACCGTACAGGGATCGGGCACAGATACGCAGTATTTT
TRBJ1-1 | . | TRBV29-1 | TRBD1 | CSARDRGRNTEAFF | TGCAGCGCTCGGGACAGGGGCCGTAACACTGAAGCTTTCTTT
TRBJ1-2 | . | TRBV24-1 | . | CATSDTNANYGYTF | TGTGCCACCAGTGATACAAACGCTAACTATGGCTACACCTTC
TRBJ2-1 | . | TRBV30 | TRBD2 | CAWSVQLSGSINEQFF | TGTGCCTGGAGTGTACAGTTAAGCGGGAGCATCAATGAGCAGTTCTTC
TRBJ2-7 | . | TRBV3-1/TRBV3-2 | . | CASSQAGSNPYEQYF | TGTGCCAGCAGCCAAGCAGGCAGTAATCCCTACGAGCAGTACTTC
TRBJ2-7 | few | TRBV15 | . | CATSRGQYYEQYF | TGTGCCACCAGCAGAGGCCAGTACTACGAGCAGTACTTC
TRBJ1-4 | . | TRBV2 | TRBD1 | CASIPGQRNEKLFF | TGTGCCAGCATACCGGGACAGAGAAATGAAAAACTGTTTTTT
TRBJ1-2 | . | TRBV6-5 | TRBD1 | CASRLGTGRGYTF | TGTGCCAGCAGACTCGGGACAGGTCGCGGCTACACCTTC
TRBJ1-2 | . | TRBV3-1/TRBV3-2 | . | CASRTGNYGYTF | TGTGCCAGCAGGACAGGAAACTATGGCTACACCTTC
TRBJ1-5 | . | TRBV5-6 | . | CASSLRQGRNQPQHF | TGTGCCAGCAGCTTGCGGCAGGGAAGAAATCAGCCCCAGCATTTT
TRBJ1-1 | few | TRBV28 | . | CASSLAGWTARYTEAFF | TGTGCCAGCAGTTTAGCCGGTTGGACAGCTAGGTACACTGAAGCTTTCTTT
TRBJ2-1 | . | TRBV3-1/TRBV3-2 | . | CASGRGGWSKQFF | TGTGCCAGCGGGAGGGGGGGATGGAGTAAGCAGTTCTTC
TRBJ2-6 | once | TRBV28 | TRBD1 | CASRQPDRGRANVLTF | TGTGCCAGCAGGCAGCCGGACAGGGGTAGGGCCAACGTCCTGACTTTC
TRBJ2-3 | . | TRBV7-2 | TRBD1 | CASSPTGFRGDTQYF | TGTGCCAGCAGCCCGACAGGGTTCAGGGGAGATACGCAGTATTTT
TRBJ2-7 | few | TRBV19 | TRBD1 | CASKQTGVTYEQYF | TGTGCCAGTAAGCAGACAGGGGTAACCTACGAGCAGTACTTC
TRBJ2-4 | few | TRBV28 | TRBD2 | CASSSGLAVQYF | TGTGCCAGCAGTTCGGGACTAGCAGTTCAGTACTTC
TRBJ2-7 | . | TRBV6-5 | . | CASSQPGSYEQYF | TGTGCCAGCAGTCAGCCCGGGTCCTACGAGCAGTACTTC
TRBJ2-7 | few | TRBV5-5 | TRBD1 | CASTPTGVYEQYF | TGTGCCAGCACCCCGACAGGGGTCTACGAGCAGTACTTC
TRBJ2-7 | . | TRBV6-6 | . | CASRRTASYEQYF | TGTGCCAGCAGAAGGACAGCTTCCTACGAGCAGTACTTC
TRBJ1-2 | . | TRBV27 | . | CASSLQGNYGYTF | TGTGCCAGCAGTTTACAGGGAAACTATGGCTACACCTTC
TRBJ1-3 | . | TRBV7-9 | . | CASSLSGSSGNTIYF | TGTGCCAGCAGCTTATCAGGTTCCTCTGGAAACACCATATATTTT
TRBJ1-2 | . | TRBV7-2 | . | CASSSDTGGYTF | TGTGCCAGCAGCTCGGATACAGGGGGCTACACCTTC
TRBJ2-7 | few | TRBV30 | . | CAWSPRGTYEQYF | TGTGCCTGGAGCCCTCGGGGAACCTACGAGCAGTACTTC
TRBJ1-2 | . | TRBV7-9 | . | CASSTEAGRYGYTF | TGTGCCAGCAGCACCGAGGCGGGCCGGTATGGCTACACCTTC
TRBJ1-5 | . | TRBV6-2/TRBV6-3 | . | CASSRQNNQPQHF | TGTGCCAGCAGCAGACAGAACAATCAGCCCCAGCATTTT
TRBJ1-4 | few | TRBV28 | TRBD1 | CASRGTGREKLFF | TGTGCCAGCAGGGGGACAGGGCGTGAAAAACTGTTTTTT
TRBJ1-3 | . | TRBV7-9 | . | CASSRQVGGQGGNTIYF | TGTGCCAGCAGCCGACAGGTTGGCGGACAAGGAGGAAACACCATATATTTT
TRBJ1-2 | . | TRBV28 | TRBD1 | CASSSADRTTGRGYTF | TGTGCCAGCAGTTCCGCGGACAGGACTACGGGACGGGGCTACACCTTC
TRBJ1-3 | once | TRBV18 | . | CASSPSIGQKSSGNTIYF | TGTGCCAGCTCACCGTCGATAGGACAGAAGAGCTCTGGAAACACCATATATTTT
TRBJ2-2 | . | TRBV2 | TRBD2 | CASNEREGFTGELFF | TGTGCCAGCAACGAGCGGGAGGGTTTTACCGGGGAGCTGTTTTTT
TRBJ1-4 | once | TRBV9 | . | CASSLQGSNEKLFF | TGTGCCAGCAGCTTACAGGGTTCTAATGAAAAACTGTTTTTT
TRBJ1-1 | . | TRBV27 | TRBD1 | CASSLMTGGSKNTEAFF | TGTGCCAGCAGTTTAATGACAGGGGGCTCGAAGAACACTGAAGCTTTCTTT